This T cell receptor beta chain came from a study of blood T cell repertoires in COVID-19. In the study overall: The cDNA or gDNA used as material had been derived from T cells, B-cell-depleted T cells, or PBMCs.

Profiling relied on immunoSEQ multiplex PCR, and the TCRdb table lists in-frame clones only, not all of them. The repertoire holds 150,000 to 200,000 clones, with about four fifths as singletons. The germline gives CDR1 SGHDN, CDR2 FVKESK. This CDR3 spans 16 amino acids. The trim removed 6 bases at V and 6 bases at J, leaving 9 bases unmatched. Sequenced: peripheral blood. The sequence derives from a man between 65 and 85 years old with active or convalescent COVID-19. The V and J genes are TRBV14 and TRBJ2-7; TRBD2 aligns across 15 bases. As DNA, the CDR3 is TGTGCCAGCAGTCGCGGACTAGCGGGAGGGCCGGGCGAGCAGTACTTC. It codes for CASSRGLAGGPGEQYF. Drawing the rest from reference TRBV14 and TRBJ2-7, the complete variable domain is EAGVTQFPSHSVIEKGQTVTLRCDPISGHDNLYWYRRVMGKEIKFLLHFVKESKQDESGMPNNRFLAERTGGTYSTLKVQPAELEDSGVYFCASSRGLAGGPGEQYFGPGTRLTVT.